The rows below give T cell receptor beta chains drawn from one sample of a study of cytomegalovirus exposure and HLA in healthy donors. Sequencing was performed with immunoSEQ multiplex PCR; in TCRdb, only in-frame clones are kept and a portion is missing. The table has about 130,000 clones, 80% seen once. Material: PBMCs. Receptors were obtained from a male donor in good health and CMV-seronegative. CDR3s include the opening cysteine and the closing phenylalanine or tryptophan. D genes are given only for firm matches. The size field is filled for only some rows; it gives once, few, many or a size class.

TRBV11-2,once,TRBJ1-1,.,TGTGCCAGCAGCCCCCTTCACAGTTCCAACACTGAAGCTTTCTTT,CASSPLHSSNTEAFF
TRBV5-1,.,TRBJ2-7,.,TGCGCCAGCAGCTTGGAGGCAGCGGTAGTTGGAGAGCAGTACTTC,CASSLEAAVVGEQYF
TRBV6-1,few,TRBJ1-1,.,TGTGCCAGCAGTGAAGCGAGAAACACTGAAGCTTTCTTT,CASSEARNTEAFF
TRBV11-2,.,TRBJ2-1,.,TGTGCCAGCAGCTTAGTGACGGGGAGCAATGAGCAGTTCTTC,CASSLVTGSNEQFF
TRBV5-1,.,TRBJ2-7,TRBD1,TGCGCCAGCAGCTTGGCCACAGGGGCCGCCTCCGAGCAGTACTTC,CASSLATGAASEQYF
TRBV2,.,TRBJ1-5,.,TGTGCCAGCAGCTATCAGGGCAATCAGCCCCAGCATTTT,CASSYQGNQPQHF
TRBV30,.,TRBJ2-7,.,TGTGCCTGGAGGGGGGCAGGGGATATATACGAGCAGTACTTC,CAWRGAGDIYEQYF
TRBV5-4,.,TRBJ2-7,TRBD2,TGTGCCAGCAGCTTGGTTTCCGGGACTAGCAACGAGCAGTACTTC,CASSLVSGTSNEQYF
TRBV19,.,TRBJ2-1,.,TGTGCCAGTAGTATAGTCGGCGGCCCCCCCTACAATGAGCAGTTCTTC,CASSIVGGPPYNEQFF
TRBV2,once,TRBJ1-5,.,TGTGCCAGCACAGGGAATAGCAATCAGCCCCAGCATTTT,CASTGNSNQPQHF
TRBV5-4,once,TRBJ2-3,TRBD2,TGTGCCAGCAGCTCCGGTAGGAGCGGGGGGGTGCCAGATACGCAGTATTTT,CASSSGRSGGVPDTQYF
TRBV5-1,.,TRBJ2-2,TRBD1,TGCGCCAGCAGGCTCGGACAGGGTGGCACCGGGGAGCTGTTTTTT,CASRLGQGGTGELFF
TRBV7-8,.,TRBJ2-3,TRBD1,TGTGCCAGCAGCCCTTTACAGGGGACGATCACAGATACGCAGTATTTT,CASSPLQGTITDTQYF
TRBV28,.,TRBJ1-5,TRBD1,TGTGCCAGCAGCAGGACAGGGACTCAGCCCCAGCATTTT,CASSRTGTQPQHF
TRBV6-1,few,TRBJ1-2,.,TGTGCCAGCAGTGAAGCGGCCGGGGGTGCAGATGGCTACACCTTC,CASSEAAGGADGYTF
TRBV7-2,.,TRBJ1-6,TRBD1,TGTGCCAGCACCGAGACAGGGATCAGGCCTTCACCCCTCCACTTT,CASTETGIRPSPLHF
TRBV4-3,.,TRBJ2-1,TRBD1,TGCGCCAGCAGCCGGAGTCTTCCCGGGACAGGGGGTCCCAATGAGCAGTTCTTC,CASSRSLPGTGGPNEQFF
TRBV6-1,.,TRBJ1-5,TRBD1,TGTGCCAGCACCTACCAGGGGGGCTTCAATCAGCCCCAGCATTTT,CASTYQGGFNQPQHF
TRBV19,.,TRBJ2-1,TRBD2,TGTGCCACTACAGCGGGGCGACTAGCGGGGGGCCACACCACCTACAATGAGCAGTTCTTC,CATTAGRLAGGHTTYNEQFF
TRBV9,.,TRBJ2-7,TRBD1,TGTGCCAGCGAAGGGACAGGGAGTTACGAGCAGTACTTC,CASEGTGSYEQYF
TRBV4-3,.,TRBJ2-7,TRBD2,TGCGCCAGCAGCCAAGTTTCTAGCGGGGATTCCTACGAGCAGTACTTC,CASSQVSSGDSYEQYF
TRBV10-1,few,TRBJ1-2,.,TGCGCCAGCAGTGAGTTCCCGACTTCGTCCCGATCTTATGGCTACACCTTC,CASSEFPTSSRSYGYTF
TRBV28,.,TRBJ2-5,.,TGTGCCAGCACTCCAGCCACAGGTGGTGGGACCCAGTACTTC,CASTPATGGGTQYF
TRBV5-1,.,TRBJ2-7,TRBD1,TGCGCCAGCAGCCCAGGACAGGGAGCCTACGAGCAGTACTTC,CASSPGQGAYEQYF
TRBV25-1,few,TRBJ2-5,.,TGTGCCAGCAGTGCTCAAGAGACCCAGTACTTC,CASSAQETQYF
TRBV11-3,.,TRBJ2-6,TRBD1,TGTGCCAGCAGCCAGGGACAGGGAAACTCTGGGGCCAACGTCCTGACTTTC,CASSQGQGNSGANVLTF
TRBV4-3,.,TRBJ2-3,.,TGCGCCAGCAGCCAAGATCGGCCAGGGGTCTTGGGAGATACGCAGTATTTT,CASSQDRPGVLGDTQYF
TRBV30,.,TRBJ2-1,.,TGTGCCTGGACCACAGGGAGAGGTTACAATGAGCAGTTCTTC,CAWTTGRGYNEQFF
TRBV11-3,few,TRBJ2-7,.,TGTGCCAGCCGCGGACCCGGGAACGAGCAGTACTTC,CASRGPGNEQYF
TRBV9,.,TRBJ2-1,.,TGTGCCAGCAGCGTAGGTTCAGCCTACAATGAGCAGTTCTTC,CASSVGSAYNEQFF
TRBV7-9,.,TRBJ2-5,.,TGTGCCAGCAGCTTAGACAGGGTGGCAGAGACCCAGTACTTC,CASSLDRVAETQYF
TRBV15,.,TRBJ2-4,.,TGTGCCACCAGCGCCACGCTGGGCGGGGCCAAAAACATTCAGTACTTC,CATSATLGGAKNIQYF
TRBV7-9,.,TRBJ1-2,TRBD1,TGTGCCAGCAGCTCACCGGACAGGGGGCATGGCTACACCTTC,CASSSPDRGHGYTF
TRBV5-4,once,TRBJ2-6,TRBD1,TGTGCCAGCAGCCTAGTGGGGACAGAGCGCTCTGGGGCCAACGGCCTGACTTTC,CASSLVGTERSGANGLTF
TRBV5-5,.,TRBJ2-7,TRBD1,TGTGCCAGCAGCACGGCCGGGACAGGGATCTACGAGCAGTACTTC,CASSTAGTGIYEQYF
TRBV2,.,TRBJ1-2,.,TGTGCCAGCAGTCCAGGTCCTCTGTACGGCTACACCTTC,CASSPGPLYGYTF
TRBV4-2,.,TRBJ1-2,.,TGTGCCAGCAGCCAAGTGGCAGGGGGCTACACCTTC,CASSQVAGGYTF
TRBV5-4,.,TRBJ2-7,TRBD2,TGTGCCAGCAGCTTGGTGGGGGGGAGCTCCTACGAGCAGTACTTC,CASSLVGGSSYEQYF
TRBV7-2,once,TRBJ1-1,.,TGTGCCAGCAGCTTAACTTCCGCCACTGAAGCTTTCTTT,CASSLTSATEAFF
TRBV9,.,TRBJ1-2,.,TGTGCCAGCAGCGTAGAGGGACACAACAACTATGGCTACACCTTC,CASSVEGHNNYGYTF
TRBV6-5,.,TRBJ2-1,.,TGTGCCAGCAGTGGACTGGCCAATGAGCAGTTCTTC,CASSGLANEQFF
TRBV12-5,once,TRBJ2-3,TRBD1,TGTGCTAGTGCCTTGGACAGGGTCACAGATACGCAGTATTTT,CASALDRVTDTQYF
TRBV6-5,once,TRBJ1-1,.,TGTGCCACCAAGGTACCAGGGGTGACTGAAGCTTTCTTT,CATKVPGVTEAFF
TRBV29-1,few,TRBJ2-1,TRBD1,TGCAGCGTAAAAACGACAGGGGGCTGGGATGAGCAGTTCTTC,CSVKTTGGWDEQFF
TRBV28,.,TRBJ1-2,.,TGTGCCAGCAGTTTACCGGGGTATGGCTACACCTTC,CASSLPGYGYTF
TRBV9,.,TRBJ2-2,TRBD1,TGTGCCAGCAGCAAAGGACAGGGGATCACCGGGGAGCTGTTTTTT,CASSKGQGITGELFF
TRBV7-3,.,TRBJ1-2,.,TGTGCCAGCAGCCGAAGGGGGGGAACAGGCTACACCTTC,CASSRRGGTGYTF
TRBV6-1,.,TRBJ2-1,TRBD1,TGTGCCATCAAAAAGGGGGCGCCTAATGAGCAGTTCTTC,CAIKKGAPNEQFF
TRBV4-1,.,TRBJ1-5,.,TGCGCCAGCAGCGCAACAGGTCGCAATCAGCCCCAGCATTTT,CASSATGRNQPQHF
TRBV5-4,.,TRBJ2-1,TRBD2,TGTGCCAGCAGCCGCCTAGCGGGAGGTTACAATGAGCAGTTCTTC,CASSRLAGGYNEQFF
TRBV19,.,TRBJ2-2,.,TGTGCCAGTAGTATAGATCAACGGTTCTTGGGGGGGCACACCGGGGAGCTGTTTTTT,CASSIDQRFLGGHTGELFF
TRBV6-5,.,TRBJ1-1,.,TGTGCCAGCAGGTCAGTTGCCACTGAAGCTTTCTTT,CASRSVATEAFF
TRBV14,.,TRBJ1-1,.,TGTGCCAGCAGCCTGAGGGGGTGGGAAGCTTTCTTT,CASSLRGWEAFF
TRBV6-5,.,TRBJ1-5,TRBD1,TGTGCCAGCAGTGAACCAGGGGGAAATCAGCCCCAGCATTTT,CASSEPGGNQPQHF
TRBV18,.,TRBJ1-1,.,TGTGCCAGCTCACTGATAGCAGGGGTAGGGGCTGAAGCTTTCTTT,CASSLIAGVGAEAFF